The present T cell receptor beta chain was sequenced within a study of control samples from healthy donors and cancer patients. Sequenced by immunoSEQ multiplex PCR; TCRdb stores in-frame clones only, minus some. The sample lists some 140,000 clones, approximately 90% occurring once. The germline V gene has CDR1 DFQATT and CDR2 SNEGSKA (reference sequence). With 3 bases clipped from V and 8 bases from J, the junction kept 17 bases outside the gene matches. The CDR3 contains 16 residues. The sequence was obtained from a young woman in good health. The chain joins TRBV20-1 to TRBJ2-3; TRBD1 aligns across 7 bases. Sequenced input: blood. The CDR3 sequence is CSASYENRGALGTQYF. The CDR3 DNA follows: TGCAGTGCTAGTTATGAGAACAGGGGCGCACTAGGTACGCAGTATTTT.